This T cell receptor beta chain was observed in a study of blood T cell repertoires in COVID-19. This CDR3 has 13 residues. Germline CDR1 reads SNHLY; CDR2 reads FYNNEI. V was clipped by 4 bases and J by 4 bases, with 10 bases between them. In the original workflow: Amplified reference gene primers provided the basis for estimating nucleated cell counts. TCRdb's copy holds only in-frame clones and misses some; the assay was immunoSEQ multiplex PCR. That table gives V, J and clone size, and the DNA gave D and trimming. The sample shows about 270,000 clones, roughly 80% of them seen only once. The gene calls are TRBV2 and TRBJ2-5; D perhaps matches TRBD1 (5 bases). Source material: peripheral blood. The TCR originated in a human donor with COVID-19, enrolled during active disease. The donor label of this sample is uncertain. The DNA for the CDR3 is TGTGCCAGCAGTGTTGACAGAGTAGAGACCCAGTACTTC. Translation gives CASSVDRVETQYF.